Following are 21 T cell receptor beta chains from one sample sequenced in a study of blood T cell repertoires in COVID-19. Libraries were prepared by immunoSEQ multiplex PCR; TCRdb keeps only in-frame clonotypes and omits some of them. The table lists over 150,000 clones, about 72% of them singletons, with around 16% in the top ten. The sequenced sample was PBMCs or T cells enriched from blood (not recorded which). All receptors derive from a woman aged 45-59 years who had recovered from COVID-19.

This rearrangement joins TRBV3-1 (or the pseudogene TRBV3-2) to TRBJ2-3; TRBD1 matches at 9 bases. V shed 4 bases, J shed 3 bases, and the junction held 8 bases outside the gene matches. CDR1 and CDR2 (germline): LGHDT, YNNKEL (reference sequence). The CDR3 runs to 16 residues. CDR3: CASSRIQGARTDTQYF. The CDR3 DNA follows: TGTGCCAGCAGCCGCATACAGGGGGCGCGGACAGATACGCAGTATTTT.

The chain carries TRBV4-3 and TRBJ2-7, with 8 bases that match TRBD2. Germline-derived CDR1 and CDR2 are LGHNA and YSLEER. V was clipped by 1 base and J by 3 bases; unmatched bases: 5. The CDR3 spans 15 residues. The CDR3 DNA is TGCGCCAGCAGCCAAGTTTTCCGGGAGGGCTACGAGCAGTACTTC. This sequence encodes CASSQVFREGYEQYF.

The chain carries TRBV9 and TRBJ1-4, with 8 bases matching TRBD1. This CDR3 has 15 residues. Germline assignment: CDR1 SGDLS and CDR2 YYNGEE. Trimming removed 4 bases from V and 2 bases from J; junction bases left unmatched: 4. CDR3 nucleotides: TGTGCCAGCAGCACCTGGACAGGGACTAATGAAAAACTGTTTTTT. Protein: CASSTWTGTNEKLFF.

V usage is TRBV20-1 and J usage is TRBJ2-3; no clear D. CDR1 is DFQATT, CDR2 SNEGSKA, per germline (reference sequence). V was shortened by 7 bases and J by 3 bases, with 8 bases between the two germline ends. The CDR3 is 11 amino acids. Here the CDR3 DNA reads TGCAGTGTGTCCGGGACAGATACGCAGTATTTT. Translation gives CSVSGTDTQYF.

The J gene is TRBJ1-5, the V gene TRBV28; D perhaps matches TRBD1 (6 bases). This CDR3 is 16 amino acids long. Deletions cut 6 bases from V and 2 bases from J, with 17 bases between. The V gene's germline CDR1 is MDHEN and CDR2 SYDVKM. CDR3 nucleotides: TGTGCCAGCAGCTACAGACAGGCGAGTGGCAATCAGCCCCAGCATTTT. Translating gives CASSYRQASGNQPQHF.

The V call is TRBV27, the J call TRBJ2-1; 11 bases match TRBD2. Germline V gene sequence: CDR1 MNHEY, CDR2 SMNVEV (reference sequence). This CDR3 is 15 amino acids long. The J segment lost 4 bases and the V segment lost 4 bases, leaving 3 bases of the junction unmatched. The CDR3 protein is CASSSASGRYNEQFF. CDR3 DNA sequence: TGTGCCAGCAGTTCTGCTAGCGGGAGGTACAATGAGCAGTTCTTC.

This sequence joins TRBV2 and TRBJ2-7; 7 bases are a match to TRBD1. V gave up 4 bases and J gave up 1 base; unmatched junction bases: 7. From germline, CDR1 is SNHLY and CDR2 FYNNEI. The CDR3 runs to 15 residues. The CDR3 is CASSGSGGRSYEQYF. The CDR3 DNA reads TGTGCCAGCAGTGGCTCAGGGGGTCGTTCCTACGAGCAGTACTTC.

This clone has only a few counts. The chain recombines TRBV7-2 with TRBJ2-4; D call uncertain. The germline V and J ends were trimmed by 3 bases and 0 bases, with 15 bases remaining between them. The length of the CDR3 is 17 residues. Germline CDR1 and CDR2: SGHTA and FQGNSA. The DNA for the CDR3 is TGTGCCAGCAGCTTTGGGCGAGACACCGTAGCCAAAAACATTCAGTACTTC. Translated: CASSFGRDTVAKNIQYF.

The rearrangement uses TRBV6-1 and TRBJ2-7, with TRBD2 as a possible D gene (6 bases). The CDR3 has 14 residues. V gave up 2 bases and J gave up 6 bases, with 14 bases separating them. From germline, CDR1 is MNHNS and CDR2 SASEGT. The CDR3 DNA reads TGTGCCAGCAGTGAAATCCCGGGGGACGGCGAGCAGTACTTC. Translation gives CASSEIPGDGEQYF.

The chain joins TRBV20-1 to TRBJ1-5, with a weak D call TRBD1 (6 bases). The CDR3 contains 14 residues. The V end lost 3 bases, the J end lost 4 bases, and 13 bases lay between the germline ends. Germline V CDR1 and CDR2: DFQATT, SNEGSKA (reference sequence). CDR3 coding DNA: TGCAGTGCTAGTTTGGACAGAGGAAATCAGCCCCAGCATTTT. Protein sequence: CSASLDRGNQPQHF.

The V call is TRBV19, the J call TRBJ1-1, with a weak D call TRBD1 (5 bases). The CDR3 runs 12 residues. V was clipped by 2 bases and J by 7 bases, with 8 bases between them. In germline, CDR1 is LNHDA, CDR2 SQIVND (reference sequence). The CDR3 sequence: CASSIYTGEAFF. CDR3 in DNA: TGTGCCAGTAGTATATATACAGGTGAAGCTTTCTTT.

The chain is built from TRBV7-2 and TRBJ2-7, with 9 bases fitting TRBD2. Germline V gene lookup returns CDR1 SGHTA and CDR2 FQGNSA. CDR3 length equals 14 residues. Trimming removed 4 bases from V and 1 base from J; junction bases left unmatched: 2. The chain's CDR3 is CASSSAGGSYEQYF. In nucleotides, the CDR3 is TGTGCCAGCAGCTCAGCGGGAGGATCCTACGAGCAGTACTTC.

The CDR3 sequence is CASSLGQVTGELFF. DNA for the CDR3: TGTGCCAGCAGCTTGGGGCAGGTCACCGGGGAGCTGTTTTTT. V is TRBV5-6 and J is TRBJ2-2; the D is unclear. The CDR3 spans 14 residues. Germline CDR1 is SGHDT and CDR2 is YYEEEE. V shed 0 bases and J shed 4 bases, with 7 bases lying between them.

V gene TRBV5-1 combines with J gene TRBJ2-7, with a tentative D call TRBD2 (7 bases). The germline gives CDR1 SGHRS, CDR2 YFSETQ. The CDR3 loop spans 16 amino acids. V lost 4 bases and J 0 bases, leaving 17 bases between the germline ends. Written as DNA, the CDR3 is TGCGCCAGCAGCCCTGCCGGGGGGCTGGCCTCCTACGAGCAGTACTTC. This translates into CASSPAGGLASYEQYF.

The V gene is TRBV7-2, the J gene TRBJ2-1; 11 bases agree with TRBD2. Germline CDR1 reads SGHTA; CDR2 reads FQGNSA. The V segment lost 6 bases and the J segment 4 bases; nucleotides outside the gene matches: 5. CDR3 length: 15 residues. DNA for the CDR3: TGTGCCAGCAGGTCAACTAGCGGGAGATACAATGAGCAGTTCTTC. This sequence encodes CASRSTSGRYNEQFF.

The chain links TRBV5-1 to TRBJ2-1; TRBD2 matches 12 bases. Germline CDR1 is SGHRS and CDR2 is YFSETQ. J lost 9 bases, V lost 4 bases, and 14 bases had no gene match. There are 17 residues in the CDR3. As DNA, the CDR3 is TGCGCCAGCAGCCTAGGGACTAGCGGGCAAGGGAAGGGTGAGCAGTTCTTC. Its translation is CASSLGTSGQGKGEQFF. The whole variable domain, remainder taken from reference TRBV5-1 and TRBJ2-1, is KAGVTQTPRYLIKTRGQQVTLSCSPISGHRSVSWYQQTPGQGLQFLFEYFSETQRNKGNFPGRFSGRQFSNSRSEMNVSTLELGDSALYLCASSLGTSGQGKGEQFFGPGTRLTVL.

This chain joins TRBV5-4 and TRBJ2-5; 8 positions agree with TRBD2. Germline-derived CDR1 and CDR2 are SGHNT and YYREEE (reference sequence). V was clipped by 3 bases and J by 5 bases; unmatched bases: 9. CDR3 size: 15 residues. The CDR3 region is CASSWGFSGKETQYF. Here the CDR3 DNA reads TGTGCCAGCAGCTGGGGCTTTAGCGGGAAGGAGACCCAGTACTTC.

The chain uses TRBV5-1 and TRBJ1-2, with TRBD1 matching over 8 bases. This CDR3 is built from 17 residues. Unmatched junction bases numbered 8, after V lost 0 bases and J lost 1 base. In germline, CDR1 is SGHRS, CDR2 YFSETQ. The DNA for the CDR3 is TGCGCCAGCAGCTTGGAGTCAGGGGGCGCGGGTAACTATGGCTACACCTTC. Protein sequence: CASSLESGGAGNYGYTF.

The chain joins TRBV29-1 to TRBJ1-5, with 9 bases lining up with TRBD1. The junction had 6 bases not matched to a gene; V was cut back by 6 bases and J by 6 bases. CDR3 size: 13 residues. The V gene's germline CDR1 is SQVTM and CDR2 ANQGSEA. The CDR3 DNA follows: TGCAGCGTCGTGACAGGGGGGGGTCAGCCCCAGCATTTT. Residues: CSVVTGGGQPQHF.

The chain uses TRBV27 and TRBJ2-7; 8 nucleotides align to TRBD1. The CDR3 loop spans 17 amino acids. The germline gives CDR1 MNHEY, CDR2 SMNVEV (reference sequence). The V segment lost 2 bases and the J segment 2 bases; nucleotides outside the gene matches: 11. This chain's CDR3 is CASSLISGGSLPYEQYF. CDR3 DNA: TGTGCCAGCAGTTTAATCTCAGGGGGCAGCCTCCCCTACGAGCAGTACTTC.

The chain carries TRBV28 and TRBJ2-1; D is possibly TRBD2 (5 bases). V lost 1 base and J lost 8, with 18 bases in between. From germline, CDR1 is MDHEN and CDR2 SYDVKM. The CDR3 runs to 16 residues. In DNA, the CDR3 is TGTGCCAGCAGTTTATCTAGCTCGAACGGTTTAGATGAGCAGTTCTTC. It encodes CASSLSSSNGLDEQFF.